The clone carrying this TCR beta chain has a handful of counts. The antigen remains undetermined. Trimming shortened V by 0 bases and J by 0 bases, and 11 bases separated the two germline ends. Germline V lookup: CDR1 SGHAT, CDR2 FQNNGV. This CDR3 region has 16 residues. The sample is drawn from a study of vaccination and CD4 T cells after COVID-19. Overall study: Each post-COVID sample was drawn after diagnosis, and the median interval was around 100 days (range 35 to 161).

Cultured CD4+ T cells had their DNA profiled by the Oncomine TCR Beta short-read assay. Someone extracted genomic DNA from cultured CD4+ T cells. TCRdb itself ran the PCR reads through MiXCR, one entry per CDR3 protein. The sample includes tens of thousands of distinct CDR3 sequences, 32% of them seen just once. Treatment meaning: approximately 9-day PBMC culture with coronavirus spike peptide pools or control peptides (ViraFEST assay). Before TCRs were sequenced, ViraFEST expanded antigen-specific T cells with peptide pools. General study findings and limits: For convalescent patients, 304 of the 307 vaccine-specific clones analyzed were classified as spike mono-reactive.

The sample taken for sequencing was cultured CD4+ T cells from blood. This clonotype originated in a human donor with COVID-19. The chain carries TRBV11-2 and TRBJ1-2; unclear D gene. The CDR3 sequence: CASSLDRYGSNYGYTF. The DNA for the CDR3 is TGTGCCAGCAGCTTAGACAGATATGGATCTAACTATGGCTACACCTTC.